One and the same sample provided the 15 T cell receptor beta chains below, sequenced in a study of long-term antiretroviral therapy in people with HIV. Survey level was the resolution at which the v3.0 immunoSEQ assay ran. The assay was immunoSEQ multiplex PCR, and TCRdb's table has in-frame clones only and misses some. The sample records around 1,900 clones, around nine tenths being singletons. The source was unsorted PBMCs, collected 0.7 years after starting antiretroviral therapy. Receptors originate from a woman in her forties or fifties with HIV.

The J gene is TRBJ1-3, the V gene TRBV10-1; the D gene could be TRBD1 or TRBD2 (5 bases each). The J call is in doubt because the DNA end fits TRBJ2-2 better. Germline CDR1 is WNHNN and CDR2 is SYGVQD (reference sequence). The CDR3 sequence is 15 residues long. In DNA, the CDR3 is TGCGCCAGCAGTGAGGCCCGGGGCCCCACCGGGGAGCTGTTTTTT. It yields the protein CASSEARGPTGELFF.

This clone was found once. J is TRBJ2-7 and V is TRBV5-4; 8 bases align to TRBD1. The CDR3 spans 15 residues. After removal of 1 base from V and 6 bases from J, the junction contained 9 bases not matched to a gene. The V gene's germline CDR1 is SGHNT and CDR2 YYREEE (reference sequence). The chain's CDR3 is CASSLFSQGAREQYF. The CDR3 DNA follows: TGTGCCAGCAGCTTGTTTAGTCAGGGGGCCCGCGAGCAGTACTTC.

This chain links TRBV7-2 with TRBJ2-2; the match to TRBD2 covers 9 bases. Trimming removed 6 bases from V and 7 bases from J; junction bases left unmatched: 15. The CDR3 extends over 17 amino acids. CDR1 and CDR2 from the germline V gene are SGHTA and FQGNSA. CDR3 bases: TGTGCCAGCAGTCCTGGCGGGGGGGCCTCTATGGGCGGGGAGCTGTTTTTT. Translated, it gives CASSPGGGASMGGELFF.

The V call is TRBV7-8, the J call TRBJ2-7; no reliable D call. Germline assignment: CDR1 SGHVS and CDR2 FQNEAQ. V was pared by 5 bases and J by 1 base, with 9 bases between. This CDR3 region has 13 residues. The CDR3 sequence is CASSPGPSYEQYF. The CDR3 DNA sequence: TGTGCCAGCAGCCCCGGACCGTCCTACGAGCAGTACTTC.

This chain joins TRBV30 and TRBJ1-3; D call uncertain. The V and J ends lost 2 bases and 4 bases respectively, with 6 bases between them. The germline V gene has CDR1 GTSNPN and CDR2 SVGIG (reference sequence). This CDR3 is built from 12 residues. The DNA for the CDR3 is TGTGCCTGGAGTTCCCGGGGAAACACCATATATTTT. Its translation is CAWSSRGNTIYF.

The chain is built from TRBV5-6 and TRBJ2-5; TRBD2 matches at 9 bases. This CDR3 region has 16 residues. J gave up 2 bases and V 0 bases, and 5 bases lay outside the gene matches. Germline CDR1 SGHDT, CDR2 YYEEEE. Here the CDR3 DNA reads TGTGCCAGCAGCTTGGAGCTAGCGGGGAGACAAGAGACCCAGTACTTC. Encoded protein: CASSLELAGRQETQYF. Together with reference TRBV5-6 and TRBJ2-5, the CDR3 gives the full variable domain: DAGVTQSPTHLIKTRGQQVTLRCSPKSGHDTVSWYQQALGQGPQFIFQYYEEEERQRGNFPDRFSGHQFPNYSSELNVNALLLGDSALYLCASSLELAGRQETQYFGPGTRLLVL.

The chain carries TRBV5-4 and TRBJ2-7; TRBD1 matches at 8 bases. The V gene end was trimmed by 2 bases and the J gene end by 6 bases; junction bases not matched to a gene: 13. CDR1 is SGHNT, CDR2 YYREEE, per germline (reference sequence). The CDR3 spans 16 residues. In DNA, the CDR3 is TGTGCCAGCAGCTTCGGACCGAGACAGGGGTACGGCGAGCAGTACTTC. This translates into CASSFGPRQGYGEQYF.

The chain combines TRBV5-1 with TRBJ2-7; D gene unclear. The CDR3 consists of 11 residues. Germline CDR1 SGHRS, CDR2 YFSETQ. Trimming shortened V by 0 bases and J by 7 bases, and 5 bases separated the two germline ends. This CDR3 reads CASSLAREQYF. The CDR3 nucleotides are TGCGCCAGCAGCTTGGCCCGGGAGCAGTACTTC.

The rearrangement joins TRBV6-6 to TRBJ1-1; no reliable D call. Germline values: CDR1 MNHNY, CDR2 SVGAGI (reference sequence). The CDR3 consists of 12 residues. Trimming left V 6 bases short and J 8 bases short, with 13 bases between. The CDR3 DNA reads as TGTGCCAGCAGAGAGGACCTAGCGGAAGCTTTCTTT. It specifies CASREDLAEAFF.

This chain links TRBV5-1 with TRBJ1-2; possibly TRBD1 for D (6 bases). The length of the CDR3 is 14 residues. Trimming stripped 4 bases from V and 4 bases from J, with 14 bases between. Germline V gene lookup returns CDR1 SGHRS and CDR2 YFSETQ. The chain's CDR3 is CASSLSRGSYGYTF. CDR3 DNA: TGCGCCAGCAGCCTGAGCAGGGGCAGCTATGGCTACACCTTC. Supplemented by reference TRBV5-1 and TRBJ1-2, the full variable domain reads KAGVTQTPRYLIKTRGQQVTLSCSPISGHRSVSWYQQTPGQGLQFLFEYFSETQRNKGNFPGRFSGRQFSNSRSEMNVSTLELGDSALYLCASSLSRGSYGYTFGSGTRLTVV.

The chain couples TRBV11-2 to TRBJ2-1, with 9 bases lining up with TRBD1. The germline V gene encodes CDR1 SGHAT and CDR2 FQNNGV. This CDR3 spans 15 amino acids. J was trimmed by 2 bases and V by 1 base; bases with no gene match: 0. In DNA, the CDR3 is TGTGCCAGCAGCTTAGGACAGGGGGCCTACAATGAGCAGTTCTTC. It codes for CASSLGQGAYNEQFF.

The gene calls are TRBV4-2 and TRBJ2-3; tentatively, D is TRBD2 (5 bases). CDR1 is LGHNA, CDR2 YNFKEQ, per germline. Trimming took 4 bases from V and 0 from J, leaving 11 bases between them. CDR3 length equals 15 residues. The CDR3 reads CASSPAAGSTDTQYF. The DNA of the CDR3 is TGTGCCAGCAGCCCCGCGGCGGGTAGCACAGATACGCAGTATTTT.

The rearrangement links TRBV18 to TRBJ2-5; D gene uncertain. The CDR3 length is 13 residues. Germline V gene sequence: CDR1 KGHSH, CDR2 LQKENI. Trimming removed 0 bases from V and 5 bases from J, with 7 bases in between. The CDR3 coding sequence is TGTGCCAGCTCACCACCACTTGGGGAGACCCAGTACTTC. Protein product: CASSPPLGETQYF. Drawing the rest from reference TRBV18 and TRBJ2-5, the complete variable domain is NAGVMQNPRHLVRRRGQEARLRCSPMKGHSHVYWYRQLPEEGLKFMVYLQKENIIDESGMPKERFSAEFPKEGPSILRIQQVVRGDSAAYFCASSPPLGETQYFGPGTRLLVL.

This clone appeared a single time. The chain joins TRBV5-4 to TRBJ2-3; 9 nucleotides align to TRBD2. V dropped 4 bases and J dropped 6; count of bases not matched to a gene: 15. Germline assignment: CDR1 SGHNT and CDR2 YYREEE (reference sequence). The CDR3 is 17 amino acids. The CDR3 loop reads CASSQGGQRGAADTQYF. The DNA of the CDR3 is TGTGCCAGCAGCCAAGGTGGCCAGCGGGGGGCGGCTGATACGCAGTATTTT.

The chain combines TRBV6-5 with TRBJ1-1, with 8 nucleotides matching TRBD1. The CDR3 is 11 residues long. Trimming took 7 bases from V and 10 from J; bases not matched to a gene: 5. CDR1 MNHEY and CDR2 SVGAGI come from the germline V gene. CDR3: CASTQGARAFF. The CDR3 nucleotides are TGTGCCAGCACCCAGGGGGCGCGAGCTTTCTTT.